These T cell receptor beta chains were read from a single sample in a study of CD8 T cells in ankylosing spondylitis. TCRdb re-analysed the 5' RACE reads in MiXCR, keeping a single row per CDR3 protein. The sample lists 350,000 to 550,000 distinct CDR3 sequences, 25% to 30% seen once, with under 0.9% in the top ten. Sequenced material: blood, either unsorted or a sorted T cell fraction (not recorded which). The receptor set was obtained from a male donor with ankylosing spondylitis. Each CDR3 is given with its conserved first and last residue. Fields, in order: J gene, clone size, D gene, V gene, CDR3 protein, CDR3 DNA. The D gene is left open where the match is weak. Expanded clones are given a class, and other clones once, few, many or no size at all.

TRBJ2-1 few TRBD2 TRBV9 CASSSLAGGPHNEQFF TGTGCCAGCAGTTCACTAGCGGGAGGGCCCCACAATGAGCAGTTCTTC
TRBJ1-4 NA NA TRBV3-1 CASSQGSNGVLVFF TGTGCCAGCAGCCAAGGAAGTAACGGCGTTTTGGTATTTTTT
TRBJ1-5 NA NA TRBV28 CASLLSSGLDQPQHF TGTGCCAGTCTTCTCTCGTCAGGGCTTGACCAGCCCCAGCATTTT
TRBJ2-3 NA NA TRBV6-1 CASSESYSTDTQYF TGTGCCAGCAGTGAATCGTACAGCACAGATACGCAGTATTTT
TRBJ2-4 NA TRBD1 TRBV4-1 CASSQGQGNIQYF TGCGCCAGCAGCCAGGGACAGGGGAACATTCAGTACTTC
TRBJ1-1 NA NA TRBV29-1 CSVVAVNTEAFF TGCAGCGTTGTGGCGGTGAACACTGAAGCTTTCTTT
TRBJ2-7 NA TRBD2 TRBV20-1 CSARPGTSSSEQYF TGCAGTGCTAGACCCGGGACTAGCTCCTCCGAGCAGTACTTC
TRBJ2-7 few TRBD2 TRBV12-3/TRBV12-4 CASSKWEGDEQYF TGTGCCAGCAGTAAGTGGGAGGGCGACGAGCAGTACTTC
TRBJ1-5 NA NA TRBV12-3/TRBV12-4 CASIFEGGGSSNQPQHF TGTGCCAGCATTTTCGAAGGGGGGGGTTCGAGCAATCAGCCCCAGCATTTT
TRBJ1-4 NA TRBD1 TRBV18 CASEEGATNEKLFF TGTGCCAGCGAAGAGGGGGCGACTAATGAAAAACTGTTTTTT
TRBJ2-7 NA TRBD2 TRBV6-2/TRBV6-3 CASSPRLAGRTYEQYF TGTGCCAGCAGTCCGCGACTAGCGGGGAGAACTTACGAGCAGTACTTC
TRBJ2-1 NA NA TRBV11-2 CASSPGLLNEQFF TGTGCCAGCAGTCCGGGACTCCTCAATGAGCAGTTCTTC
TRBJ2-5 few TRBD1 TRBV30 CAWSVNQGVWETQYF TGTGCCTGGAGTGTTAATCAGGGGGTATGGGAGACCCAGTACTTC
TRBJ2-5 NA TRBD2 TRBV10-2 CASSDRGLAVGETQYF TGCGCCAGCAGTGACCGGGGCCTAGCGGTGGGAGAGACCCAGTACTTC
TRBJ1-1 NA NA TRBV13 CASSFRVQVNTEAFF TGTGCCAGCAGCTTCAGGGTTCAGGTGAACACTGAAGCTTTCTTT
TRBJ1-2 few TRBD1 TRBV4-1 CASSQGWTGGDYGYTF TGCGCCAGCAGCCAGGGGTGGACAGGGGGCGACTATGGCTACACCTTC
TRBJ2-3 few NA TRBV5-1 CASSFEGDLRTDTQYF TGCGCCAGCAGCTTCGAGGGCGACCTAAGGACAGATACGCAGTATTTT
TRBJ2-3 NA TRBD1 TRBV12-3/TRBV12-4 CASILGQGADTQYF TGTGCCAGCATTCTCGGACAGGGCGCAGATACGCAGTATTTT
TRBJ2-2 NA NA TRBV4-1 CASSQAGVIGELFF TGCGCCAGCAGCCAGGCAGGGGTTATAGGGGAGCTGTTTTTT
TRBJ2-5 NA NA TRBV15 CATSRALAGQETQYF TGTGCCACCAGCAGAGCTTTGGCGGGACAAGAGACCCAGTACTTC